This note documents a single TCR beta chain sequence. The antigen remains undetermined. This record comes from a study of cytomegalovirus exposure and HLA in healthy donors. The overall study: Some 85 million unique TCRs, all from HLA-typed donors, were included in an early release of the data.

The PCR was carried out with 60 Vbeta primers and 13 Jbeta primers. Sequencing was performed with immunoSEQ multiplex PCR; in TCRdb, only in-frame clones are kept and a portion is missing. The table shows about 180,000 clones, with 79% occurring only once. Study outcomes and limitations: Listed as cytomegalovirus-associated were 150 to 200 TCR beta chains.

Sequencing input: PBMCs. This clonotype was obtained from a woman in her 40s in good health and CMV-seronegative.

This CDR3 reads CSVGTSGTYRNEQFF. As DNA, the CDR3 is TGCAGCGTCGGGACTAGCGGGACATACCGCAATGAGCAGTTCTTC. This chain connects TRBV29-1 to TRBJ2-1; 13 bases line up with TRBD2. Germline V CDR1 and CDR2: SQVTM, ANQGSEA. Losses at the gene ends were 6 bases for V and 6 bases for J; bases not matched to a gene: 8. This CDR3 is built from 15 residues.